This entry lists 9 T cell receptor beta chains sequenced from one sample in a study of blood T cell repertoires in COVID-19 (dated by TCRdb to the early 2020s). Library preparation employed the immunoSEQ multiplex PCR assay. TCRdb provides this immuneACCESS table in a form limited to in-frame rearrangements. Some clones are lacking; in checked studies, under half of them reflect an unresolved V gene, and why the rest are absent is not known. The sample data list around 150,000 clones, and around 81% of these were observed just once. The ten largest account for over 7.5% of the sample. What was sequenced was peripheral blood. These receptors came from a woman in her sixties or seventies with active or convalescent COVID-19.

This chain links TRBV19 with TRBJ1-5; the D gene is possibly TRBD1 (6 bases). CDR1 LNHDA and CDR2 SQIVND come from the germline V gene (reference sequence). V was trimmed by 2 bases and J by 6 bases, leaving 14 bases between them. The CDR3 loop spans 15 amino acids. CDR3 protein: CASSILTGFGQPQHF. Written as DNA, the CDR3 is TGTGCCAGTAGTATATTAACAGGGTTTGGTCAGCCCCAGCATTTT.

The CDR3 DNA reads TGTGCCAGCAGCATACAGGGGGGAAGCAATCAGCCCCAGCATTTT. The encoded protein is CASSIQGGSNQPQHF. The rearrangement links TRBV6-6 to TRBJ1-5; 8 nucleotides align to TRBD1. This CDR3 comprises 15 residues. V was clipped by 6 bases and J by 1 base; unmatched bases: 5. Germline lookup yields CDR1 MNHNY and CDR2 SVGAGI (reference sequence).

The chain carries TRBV6-5 and TRBJ1-5, with 9 bases matching TRBD1. The CDR3 runs to 15 residues. Per the germline V gene, CDR1 is MNHEY and CDR2 is SVGAGI. With V trimmed by 10 bases and J by 2 bases, 9 bases remained unmatched. Here the CDR3 reads CATRTGDLGNQPQHF. The CDR3 DNA follows: TGTGCCACACGGACAGGGGACCTGGGCAATCAGCCCCAGCATTTT.

V and J are TRBV7-2 and TRBJ1-2; D is unresolved. The CDR3 length is 13 residues. Trimming stripped 5 bases from V and 4 bases from J, with 11 bases between. Germline V gene lookup returns CDR1 SGHTA and CDR2 FQGNSA. CDR3 in amino acids: CASSPTPTYGYTF. In DNA, the CDR3 is TGTGCCAGCAGCCCGACACCAACCTATGGCTACACCTTC.

J is TRBJ2-1 and V is TRBV28, with D perhaps matching TRBD2 (5 bases). Trimming removed 2 bases from V and 4 bases from J, with 12 bases in between. From germline, CDR1 is MDHEN and CDR2 SYDVKM. This CDR3 has 15 residues. CDR3 amino acids: CASSLTGVLYNEQFF. CDR3 in DNA: TGTGCCAGCAGTTTAACCGGGGTCCTTTACAATGAGCAGTTCTTC.

Many counts were recorded for this clone. The rearrangement links TRBV7-8 to TRBJ2-7, with no clear D. V was pared by 2 bases and J by 7 bases, with 18 bases between. The CDR3 extends over 15 amino acids. CDR1 is SGHVS and CDR2 is FQNEAQ in the germline V gene. Written as DNA, the CDR3 is TGTGCCAGCAGCTTACCGTTGGCAGGCCTCGAAGAGCAGTACTTC. The encoded protein is CASSLPLAGLEEQYF.

V gene TRBV12-3 or TRBV12-4 combines with J gene TRBJ1-4; D uncertain. Between the trimmed V and J ends, which lost 3 bases and 4 bases, there was a span of 6 bases. CDR3 length: 13 residues. The CDR3 loop is CASSFRYNEKLFF. For the CDR3, the DNA is TGTGCCAGCAGTTTCCGCTATAATGAAAAACTGTTTTTT.

The rearrangement uses TRBV19 and TRBJ2-1; 8 bases are shared with TRBD2. CDR1 LNHDA and CDR2 SQIVND come from the germline V gene (reference sequence). V trimming: 5 bases; J trimming: 13 bases; junction bases outside the gene matches: 13. The CDR3 extends over 14 amino acids. The CDR3 DNA reads as TGTGCCAGTAGTGGGACTAGTGGGAGCCTCATACAGTTCTTC. It encodes CASSGTSGSLIQFF.

The chain uses TRBV29-1 and TRBJ2-5; tentative D call: TRBD2 (6 bases). The length of the CDR3 is 11 residues. Germline V gene sequence: CDR1 SQVTM, CDR2 ANQGSEA. The CDR3 sequence: CTIRRGETQYF. Written as DNA, the CDR3 is TGCACCATAAGGAGGGGAGAGACCCAGTACTTC. Using reference TRBV29-1 and TRBJ2-5 for the parts outside the CDR3, the full variable domain is SAVISQKPSRDICQRGTSLTIQCQVDSQVTMMFWYRQQPGQSLTLIATANQGSEATYESGFVIDKFPISRPNLTFSTLTVSNMSPEDSSIYLCTIRRGETQYFGPGTRLLVL.